Below, one T cell receptor (beta chain) is given with its context. The target antigen is unknown. Sequencing used immunoSEQ multiplex PCR; TCRdb keeps in-frame clones, though not all of them. The sample yields approximately 80,000 clones, roughly 91% seen once. These data come from a study of OX40 agonist ivuxolimab in advanced cancers. Study-wide context: Each dose-escalation patient presented with hepatocellular carcinoma, melanoma, renal cell or head and neck cancer. Cohort: 80% to 85% men, mean age around 60, aged roughly 23 to 90.

Findings and limits, study-wide: CD8+ T cells were the subset that, on average, had more expanded clones than CD4+. Both blood CD4+ and CD8+ T cells showed clonal growth by week 6 at 0.1 to 3.0 mg/kg.

CDR1 and CDR2 (germline): SGHDN, FVKESK. V shed 6 bases and J 4 bases; nucleotides not matched to a gene: 6. CDR3 length: 15 residues. The receptor was derived from an adult with an advanced solid tumor such as melanoma, head and neck, liver or kidney cancer. Specimen: CD4+ or CD8+ T cells sorted from blood, collected in a trial of the OX40 agonist ivuxolimab. The rearrangement joins TRBV14 to TRBJ2-7; 13 nucleotides line up with TRBD2. The CDR3 loop is CASRYPGLAGYEQYF. For the CDR3, the DNA is TGTGCCAGCAGGTATCCGGGACTAGCGGGATACGAGCAGTACTTC.